This record looks at one T cell receptor beta chain sequence and its context. Other DNA sequences from this sample encode an identical CDR3 as well. Per the original data handling: Patient CD8+ clones exceeding 1% seldom corresponded to published virus-specific TCRB sequences. Repertoires were generated with immunoSEQ multiplex PCR, while TCRdb's copy carries only in-frame clones and drops some. V, J and clone size derive from that table, while D and trimming were established from the DNA sequence. This repertoire shows approximately 23,000 clones, 78% found once; its top ten account for about 10%. J lost 3 bases, V lost 4 bases, and 2 bases had no gene match. Germline CDR1 and CDR2: MNHEY and SVGAGI. CDR3 length equals 15 residues. The data stem from a study of somatic mutations in cytotoxic T cells in rheumatoid arthritis.

The chain recombines TRBV6-5 with TRBJ2-1, with 11 bases that match TRBD2. The sequence was collected from an adult with rheumatoid arthritis. Sequenced sample: CD8+ T cells sorted from blood. For the CDR3, the DNA is TGTGCCAGCAGTTTGCTAGCGGGAGGCTACAATGAGCAGTTCTTC. This codes for CASSLLAGGYNEQFF.